This record looks at one TCR beta chain sequence and its context. Its antigen remains unknown. This sample is drawn from a study of CD8 T cells in ankylosing spondylitis. General study results and limits: Those disease-linked clones were CD8+; they were also relatively rare in peripheral blood. There was a TCR beta motif, made of several highly homologous variants, that appeared characteristic of ankylosing spondylitis blood. Reports of some motif variants in reactive arthritis synovial fluid and blood predate this one. Matched ankylosing spondylitis synovial fluid reportedly showed significant enrichment of disease-linked clones.

Library preparation for TCR beta used quantitative 5'-RACE with molecular barcodes. TCRdb passed the 5' RACE reads through MiXCR, listing each CDR3 protein once. This table has 700,000 to 1,000,000 distinct CDR3 sequences, over 9.5% appearing once. This CDR3 has 17 amino acids. V lost 3 bases to trimming and J lost 9 bases; unmatched junction nucleotides: 17. The germline V gene has CDR1 DFQATT and CDR2 SNEGSKA (reference sequence). J is TRBJ1-4 and V is TRBV20-1; 9 nucleotides match TRBD1. This clonotype was sampled from a male donor with ankylosing spondylitis. Material for sequencing was blood, either unsorted or a sorted T cell fraction (not recorded which). CDR3 region: CSASSLWSGTGRKKLFF. For the CDR3, the DNA is TGCAGTGCTAGTTCACTCTGGTCGGGGACAGGGAGGAAAAAACTGTTTTTT.